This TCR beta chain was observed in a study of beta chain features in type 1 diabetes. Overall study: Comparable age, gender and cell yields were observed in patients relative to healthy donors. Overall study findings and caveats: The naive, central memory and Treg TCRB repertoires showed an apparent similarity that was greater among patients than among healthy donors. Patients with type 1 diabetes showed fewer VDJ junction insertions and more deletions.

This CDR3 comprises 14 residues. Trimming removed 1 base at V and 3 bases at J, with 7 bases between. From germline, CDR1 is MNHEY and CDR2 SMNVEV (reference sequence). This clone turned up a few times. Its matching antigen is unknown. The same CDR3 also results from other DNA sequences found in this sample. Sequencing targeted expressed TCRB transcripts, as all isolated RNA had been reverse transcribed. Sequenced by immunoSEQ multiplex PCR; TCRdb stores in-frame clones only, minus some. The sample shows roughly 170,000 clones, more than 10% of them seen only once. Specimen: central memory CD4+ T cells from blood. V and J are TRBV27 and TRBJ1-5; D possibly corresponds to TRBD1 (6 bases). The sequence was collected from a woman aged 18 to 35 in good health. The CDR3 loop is CASSLWGPNQPQHF. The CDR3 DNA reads TGTGCCAGCAGTTTATGGGGGCCCAATCAGCCCCAGCATTTT.